This T cell receptor (beta chain) was observed in a study of shared clonotypes between healthy human individuals (dated by TCRdb to the early 2020s). Regarding the study in general: The cohort comprised a couple of women and three men aged 18 to 49 years. For each donor, three plates each were used for CD4 naive and CD4 memory, two plates were used for CD8 naive, and one plate was used for CD8 memory. Blood TCR repertoires of five healthy adults were deeply sequenced to estimate repertoire size and the extent of clonotype sharing between individuals. To increase sequencing depth and limit assay-specific biases, TCR repertoire library preparation and sequencing were carried out by different laboratories using diverse techniques. Leukapheresis yielded between about 0.9 and 8.9 billion PBMCs per donor.

Of note for this clone: Its antigen is unknown. No base qualities exist here, and no much larger clone lies one base off it.

The donors were healthy, HIV-negative adults with no recently reported acute infections or vaccinations. Only Caucasian adults living in Nashville, Tennessee, USA were represented among the donors. CD8 memory samples consisted of magnetically selected CD45RO+ cells combined with CCR7-negative CD45RA+ effector memory (TemRA) cells. After blood collection by leukapheresis, PBMCs were isolated using Ficoll-Histopaque density gradient centrifugation and then cryopreserved in the vapor phase of liquid nitrogen. Purity and quantity of every magnetically sorted T cell population were checked by analytical flow cytometry. Each sorted fraction had its genomic DNA isolated and then quantified by UV absorbance on a Nanodrop 2000c. The CDR3 spans 16 residues, from the cysteine through the phenylalanine. Only the CDR3 portion is preserved as DNA: 48 bases, with reading frame beginning at the first base. V lost 4 bases and J lost 0 bases; the stretch between them is 12 bases long. CDR1 and CDR2, looked up from the germline V gene (reference sequence), are SEHNR and FQNEAQ.

Using the deep immunoSEQ assay, multiplex PCR amplified TCR CDR3 regions from genomic DNA. Genomic DNA extracted from each cell subset was distributed evenly over all wells of several immunoSEQ 96-well plates, and each plate served as one replicate. For sorted subsets, roughly 200 ng of genomic DNA, equivalent to roughly 33,000 T cell genomes, went into each replicate PCR. The purified libraries were quantified using a Qubit 3.0 fluorometer, sized with a Bioanalyzer 2100, and then quantified again using the KAPA Library Quantification kit. Each immunoSEQ 96-well plate was sequenced on its own single-read 150-cycle Illumina NextSeq 550 flow cell. In the original analysis: Because the immunoSEQ output held only junctional sequences and lacked quality scores, the filtering could not match the filtering applied to full-length reads. Sequences were annotated with PyIR, a Python wrapper for IgBLAST v1.9, using IMGT germline references to assign V/J genes and CDR3. Reads with weak V/J assignments (E-value above 1e-6), missing CDR3, stop codons, out-of-frame junctions, or ambiguous translated residues were removed. A V3J clonotype was defined by an identical inferred V gene, J gene, and CDR3 amino acid sequence. Percentage overlap between repertoires was calculated by dividing the number of shared unique clonotypes by the size of the smaller repertoire. Three approaches were used to assess repertoire richness: RTK rarefaction, the Chao1 estimator, and Recon v2.1 estimates of unobserved clonotypes. Generation probabilities were computed with OLGA for all TCRbeta clonotypes obtained by the gDNA method from several donors. In TCRdb, the immuneACCESS table is reduced to in-frame sequences with V and J assigned. These tables do not hold every clone; where another copy was compared, an unresolved V gene accounts for under half, and the others remain unexplained. The V and J calls and the clone size are those of that table, but D and trimming were determined from the DNA. The sample profile shows a few hundred thousand clones; over 75% of them were found once. Clones ranked in the top ten supply 15% to 20% of the sample.

Here is what the overall study found, with its caveats: Pairwise subsampling led to the expectation that sequencing depth would affect the degree of clonotype sharing among donors. Incomplete sequencing was indicated by rarefaction of sorted-subset datasets, despite the large sequencing depth. Sampling was restricted to blood, and TCR repertoires in tissues likely differ from the TCR repertoires found in blood. Naive subsets generally had larger estimated clonotype richness than memory subsets. Higher generation probabilities were observed for clonotypes shared by all four sorted-subset donors than for non-shared clonotypes. Because the study included a small number of donors, the genetic and exposure-history diversity represented was limited. Roughly 5.2% of naive CD4, 3.5% of naive CD8, roughly 2.5% of memory CD4, and roughly 0.4% of memory CD8 clonotypes were shared across a few donors.

Recombination linked TRBV7-9 to TRBJ1-4; no D gene is confidently identified. Sequenced: memory CD8+ T cells sorted from blood. The cell subset or site label, read with the paper, signifies: CD45RO+ cells pooled with CCR7-negative TemRA cells. The TCR originated in a young man in good health. The CDR3 is CASSSGPTATNEKLFF. The nucleotide sequence reads as follows: TGTGCCAGCAGCTCCGGACCGACTGCAACTAATGAAAAACTGTTTTTT.